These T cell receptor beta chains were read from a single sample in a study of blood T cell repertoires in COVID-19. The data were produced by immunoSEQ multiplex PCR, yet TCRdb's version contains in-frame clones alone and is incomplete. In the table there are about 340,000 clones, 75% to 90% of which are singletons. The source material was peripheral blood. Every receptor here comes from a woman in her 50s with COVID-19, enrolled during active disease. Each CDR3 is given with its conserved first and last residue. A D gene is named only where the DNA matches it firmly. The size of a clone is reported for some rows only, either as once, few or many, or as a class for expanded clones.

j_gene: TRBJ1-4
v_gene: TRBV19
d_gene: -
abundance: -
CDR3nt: TGTGCCAGTAGCCTCGGACGGGGGGATGAAAAACTGTTTTTT
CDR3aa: CASSLGRGDEKLFF

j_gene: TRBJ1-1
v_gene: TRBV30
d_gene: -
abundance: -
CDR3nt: TGTGCCTGGAGTGTCGGGGTTTTGACTGAAGCTTTCTTT
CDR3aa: CAWSVGVLTEAFF

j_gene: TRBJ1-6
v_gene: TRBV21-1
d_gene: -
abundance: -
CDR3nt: TGTGCCAGCCCGGTTTGTGGTTCACCCCTCCACTTT
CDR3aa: CASPVCGSPLHF

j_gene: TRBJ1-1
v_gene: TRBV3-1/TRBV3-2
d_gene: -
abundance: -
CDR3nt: TGTGCCAGCAGACTTCGAGGGGGCACTGAAGCTTTCTTT
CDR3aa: CASRLRGGTEAFF

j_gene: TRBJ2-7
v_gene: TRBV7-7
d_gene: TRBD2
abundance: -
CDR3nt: TGTGCCAGCAGCTTATCCCTAGCGGGAGGCCTCTACGAGCAGTACTTC
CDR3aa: CASSLSLAGGLYEQYF

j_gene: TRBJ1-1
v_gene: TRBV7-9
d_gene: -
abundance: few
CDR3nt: TGTGCCAGCAGCTTTTCGGGGGTTGAAGCTTTCTTT
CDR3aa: CASSFSGVEAFF

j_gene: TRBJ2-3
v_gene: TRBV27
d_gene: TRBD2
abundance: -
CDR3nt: TGTGCCAGCAGTTTAGTCAGCGGGGCAGATACGCAGTATTTT
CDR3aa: CASSLVSGADTQYF

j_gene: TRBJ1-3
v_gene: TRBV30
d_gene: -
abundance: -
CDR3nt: TGTGCCTGGAGTGCGGGCAGGGGCCCCAGAAACACCATATATTTT
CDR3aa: CAWSAGRGPRNTIYF

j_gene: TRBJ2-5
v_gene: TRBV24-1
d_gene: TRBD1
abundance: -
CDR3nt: TGTGCCACCAGTGACCTCGGGACAGCGAGACAAGGGGGGACCCAGTACTTC
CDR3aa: CATSDLGTARQGGTQYF

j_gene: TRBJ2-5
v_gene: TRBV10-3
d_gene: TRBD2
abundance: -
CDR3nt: TGTGCCATCAGCCCTAGCGGGAGAGGTCAAGAGACCCAGTACTTC
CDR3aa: CAISPSGRGQETQYF

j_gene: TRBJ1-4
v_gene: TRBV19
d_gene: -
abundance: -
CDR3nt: TGTGCCAGTAGGTTTGGCAGATCTAATGAAAAACTGTTTTTT
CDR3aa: CASRFGRSNEKLFF